Sequencing of this T cell receptor beta chain was carried out in a study of CD8 T cells in Susac syndrome. Sequencing of TCR beta, carried out with a high-throughput approach, was applied to CD8+ and CD4+ T cells from the blood. The multiple sclerosis control group was made up of treatment-naive patients with stable or active relapsing-remitting disease. Reverse transcription of roughly 0.5 to 1 ug RNA was performed with random hexamers. TCRdb re-analysed the immunoSEQ multiplex PCR reads in MiXCR, keeping a single row per CDR3 protein. The repertoire holds approximately 220,000 distinct CDR3 sequences, with around nine tenths as singletons. The CDR3 has 16 residues. Losses at the gene ends were 2 bases for V and 8 bases for J; bases not matched to a gene: 9. Germline V gene sequence: CDR1 LGHDT, CDR2 YNNKEL (reference sequence).

This rearrangement joins TRBV3-1 to TRBJ1-4; 9 nucleotides agree with TRBD1. The sample was CD8+ T cells from PBMCs. This clonotype originated in a human donor with multiple sclerosis. CDR3 loop: CASSQKGTGYEEKLFF. The CDR3 nucleotides are TGTGCCAGCAGCCAAAAAGGGACAGGGTACGAAGAAAAACTGTTTTTT.